This T cell receptor (beta chain) comes out of a study of metastatic and nonmetastatic thyroid tumors. TCRdb recomputed clones from the PCR reads via MiXCR. The sample includes about 24,000 clones, around 28% seen only once; the top ten take approximately 20%. The entire patient cohort was treatment-naive prior to thyroid surgery. V gave up 1 base and J gave up 2 bases; unmatched junction bases: 2. This CDR3 comprises 15 residues. CDR1 is SGHTA, CDR2 FQGNSA, per germline. This clone was found many times. The material sequenced was blood. The chain employs TRBV7-2 and TRBJ2-1; 7 bases agree with TRBD2. The sequence came from a male donor with papillary thyroid cancer or a benign thyroid nodule (not recorded which). Some clones in this sample may be carry-over from other donors' samples. The CDR3 sequence is CASSLGAGAYNEQFF. The CDR3 nucleotides read TGTGCCAGCAGCTTAGGGGCGGGGGCCTACAATGAGCAGTTCTTC.